These 19 T cell receptor beta chains were all obtained from the same sample, sequenced in a study of blood T cell repertoires in COVID-19 (dated by TCRdb to about 2020). Library creation used the immunoSEQ multiplex PCR assay. TCRdb re-hosts the immuneACCESS table, in-frame sequences only. Its copies lack some clones; in the studies checked, an unresolved V gene accounts for under half of them, and the cause for the rest is not known. The table for this sample lists 150,000 to 200,000 clones; around 88% of them were counted only once. About 4% of the sample rests with the top ten. The sample taken for sequencing was PBMCs or T cells enriched from blood (not recorded which). The source of these receptors is a woman between 45 and 65 years old in a cohort exposed to, infected with or recovered from COVID-19 (not recorded which).

There are a few counts of this clone. The chain uses TRBV4-3 and TRBJ1-1, with D perhaps TRBD1 (6 bases). The V gene lost 1 base and the J gene lost 4 bases, with 10 bases spanning the gap. Germline CDR1 is LGHNA and CDR2 is YSLEER. This CDR3 is 14 amino acids long. The CDR3 sequence is CASSQAVRGTEAFF. The CDR3 bases are TGCGCCAGCAGCCAAGCGGTCAGGGGCACTGAAGCTTTCTTT.

The V call is TRBV9, the J call TRBJ2-7; 7 nucleotides align to TRBD1. The CDR3 runs 15 residues. J was trimmed by 0 bases and V by 3 bases; bases with no gene match: 6. In germline, CDR1 is SGDLS, CDR2 YYNGEE. The CDR3 region is CASSAGTVSSYEQYF. In nucleotides, the CDR3 is TGTGCCAGCAGCGCCGGGACAGTTAGCTCCTACGAGCAGTACTTC.

The rearrangement links TRBV18 to TRBJ2-6; D uncertain. From germline, CDR1 is KGHSH and CDR2 LQKENI. Trimming took 5 bases from V and 9 from J, leaving 11 bases between them. The CDR3 contains 13 residues. This chain's CDR3 is CASSNTADNVLTF. The CDR3 nucleotides are TGTGCCAGCTCAAACACCGCGGACAACGTCCTGACTTTC.

The genes are TRBV5-6 and TRBJ2-7, with 7 bases that match TRBD1. The trim removed 6 bases at V and 2 bases at J, leaving 11 bases unmatched. Germline V CDR1 and CDR2: SGHDT, YYEEEE. This CDR3 is 15 amino acids long. This CDR3 is CASINWGTDTYEQYF. The CDR3 region has the DNA TGTGCCAGCATCAACTGGGGGACAGATACCTACGAGCAGTACTTC.

The chain employs TRBV9 and TRBJ2-2; D might be TRBD1 (7 bases). From germline, CDR1 is SGDLS and CDR2 YYNGEE. This CDR3 comprises 17 residues. Trimming pared 7 bases from V and 0 bases from J, leaving 19 bases between. In DNA, the CDR3 is TGTGCCAGCGGGGGCAGGGGGGACGTACCGAACACCGGGGAGCTGTTTTTT. It translates to CASGGRGDVPNTGELFF.

The genes are TRBV7-2 and TRBJ2-7, with TRBD2 matching 7 bases. The CDR3 has 15 amino acids. V gave up 4 bases and J gave up 1 base; unmatched junction bases: 7. Germline CDR1 is SGHTA and CDR2 is FQGNSA. The CDR3 sequence is CASSYTSATSYEQYF. In nucleotides, the CDR3 is TGTGCCAGCAGCTATACTAGCGCCACTTCCTACGAGCAGTACTTC.

The chain links TRBV9 to TRBJ2-3; the D gene is possibly TRBD1 (6 bases). Trimming removed 3 bases from V and 4 bases from J, with 15 bases in between. There are 15 residues in the CDR3. Per the germline V gene, CDR1 is SGDLS and CDR2 is YYNGEE. The CDR3 region has the DNA TGTGCCAGCAGCGCTCAGGGGTTGAGTGCAGATACGCAGTATTTT. Translated, it gives CASSAQGLSADTQYF.

V usage is TRBV7-3 and J usage is TRBJ2-1; 9 bases fit TRBD1. This CDR3 contains 17 residues. Germline trimming cut 1 base from V and 7 bases from J; bases unmatched to any gene: 11. The V gene's germline CDR1 is SGHTA and CDR2 FQGTGA. CDR3 loop: CASSLNALGQGYNEQFF. The CDR3 DNA is TGTGCCAGCAGCTTAAACGCCTTGGGACAGGGCTATAATGAGCAGTTCTTC.

The gene calls are TRBV2 and TRBJ2-3; D possibly corresponds to TRBD2 (6 bases). This CDR3 spans 15 amino acids. Trimming took 7 bases from V and 6 from J, leaving 20 bases between them. The germline V gene encodes CDR1 SNHLY and CDR2 FYNNEI. CDR3 loop: CASTEGPAEGDTQYF. The CDR3 bases are TGTGCCAGCACGGAGGGCCCCGCTGAGGGGGATACGCAGTATTTT.

V usage is TRBV5-6 and J usage is TRBJ1-5; no firm D call. Germline V gene data show CDR1 as SGHDT and CDR2 as YYEEEE. Trimming cost V 1 base and J 4 bases, with 15 bases left between them. The CDR3 contains 16 residues. CDR3 DNA: TGTGCCAGCAGCTTGAGGCGGAATTTACCAAATCAGCCCCAGCATTTT. This codes for CASSLRRNLPNQPQHF.

The chain carries TRBV12-5 and TRBJ2-5, with 9 bases identical to TRBD2. Germline assignment: CDR1 LGHNT and CDR2 FRNRAP. V lost 4 bases to trimming and J lost 4 bases; unmatched junction nucleotides: 10. CDR3 length: 16 amino acids. CDR3 amino acids: CASGYVGSGRGETQYF. The CDR3 bases are TGTGCTAGTGGTTACGTGGGTAGCGGGAGAGGAGAGACCCAGTACTTC.

This clone turned up a few times. V usage is TRBV4-2 and J usage is TRBJ2-3; D gene unclear. Trimming took 2 bases from V and 7 from J, leaving 16 bases between them. Germline CDR1 is LGHNA and CDR2 is YNFKEQ. This CDR3 contains 15 residues. CDR3: CASSQSSSNRNTQYF. The CDR3 nucleotides are TGTGCCAGCAGCCAATCGTCTAGTAATAGAAATACGCAGTATTTT.

V and J are TRBV27 and TRBJ1-1; unclear D gene. Germline loops: CDR1 MNHEY, CDR2 SMNVEV (reference sequence). Trimming removed 3 bases from V and 2 bases from J, with 7 bases in between. This CDR3 region has 13 residues. The CDR3 DNA reads as TGTGCCAGCAGTTTTAGTAAAAACACTGAAGCTTTCTTT. Amino acid sequence: CASSFSKNTEAFF.

The V and J genes are TRBV28 and TRBJ1-5, with TRBD1 identical over 7 bases. The CDR3 loop spans 15 amino acids. V trimming: 8 bases; J trimming: 5 bases; junction bases outside the gene matches: 12. CDR1 and CDR2 (germline): MDHEN, SYDVKM. The CDR3 nucleotides read TGTGCCAGCTGCGGAGGACAGGCCAATTATCAGCCCCAGCATTTT. Its translation: CASCGGQANYQPQHF.

The chain couples TRBV3-1 (or the pseudogene TRBV3-2) to TRBJ2-5, with 9 bases fitting TRBD2. The germline gives CDR1 LGHDT, CDR2 YNNKEL (reference sequence). V trimming: 6 bases; J trimming: 4 bases; junction bases outside the gene matches: 12. The CDR3 length is 16 residues. As DNA, the CDR3 is TGTGCCAGCAGTCACTTTAGCGGGGGACCCCGAGAGACCCAGTACTTC. Protein sequence: CASSHFSGGPRETQYF.

This clone was observed a single time. V is TRBV15 and J is TRBJ1-2, with D possibly TRBD1 on 5 matching bases. CDR3 size: 13 residues. Germline V CDR1 and CDR2: LNHNV, YYDKDF (reference sequence). Between the trimmed V and J ends, which lost 0 bases and 7 bases, there was a span of 9 bases. This CDR3 is CATSREGVAGYTF. DNA of the CDR3: TGTGCCACCAGCAGAGAAGGGGTGGCTGGCTACACCTTC.

The V call is TRBV5-1, the J call TRBJ1-2; TRBD1 matches at 10 bases. Losses at the gene ends were 3 bases for V and 3 bases for J; bases not matched to a gene: 2. Germline CDR1 is SGHRS and CDR2 is YFSETQ. This CDR3 is 14 amino acids long. The CDR3 is CASSSGTGDYGYTF. The CDR3 DNA reads TGCGCCAGCAGCTCCGGGACAGGGGACTATGGCTACACCTTC.

The chain combines TRBV24-1 with TRBJ2-1; D might be TRBD2 (5 bases). In germline, CDR1 is KGHDR, CDR2 SFDVKD. The germline V and J ends were trimmed by 1 base and 5 bases, with 11 bases remaining between them. The CDR3 contains 15 residues. The chain's CDR3 is CATSDLSNGNNEQFF. In DNA form, the CDR3 reads TGTGCCACCAGTGATTTAAGCAACGGGAACAATGAGCAGTTCTTC.

This clone came up a few times. The chain links TRBV27 to TRBJ2-3, with 10 bases that match TRBD2. CDR1 is MNHEY, CDR2 SMNVEV, per germline (reference sequence). The junction had 6 bases not matched to a gene; V was cut back by 7 bases and J by 2 bases. This CDR3 region has 15 residues. The CDR3 sequence: CASMVAGGPTDTQYF. The CDR3 coding sequence is TGTGCCAGCATGGTAGCGGGAGGCCCCACAGATACGCAGTATTTT.